This T cell receptor (beta chain) was retrieved from a study of blood T cells in healthy people across ages. This CDR3 comprises 16 residues. CDR1 is KGHDR and CDR2 is SFDVKD in the germline V gene. For the second PCR, which ran for about 7 to 11 cycles, a sample-barcoded 5' primer and a J-beta primer mix were used. Every sample gave at least 2.5 million paired-end reads containing CDR3. TCRdb re-called the 5' RACE reads with MiXCR, one entry per CDR3 protein. The sample holds approximately 680,000 distinct CDR3 sequences, about 32% seen once. Overall study results and limits: More naive CD4+ cells and higher diversity marked long-lived donors relative to aged donors. As naive T cell percentage varied, TCR beta diversity correlated strongly with it. The diversity estimates, figures obtained from one million T cells, were considered underestimates.

Only a few counts were recorded for this clonotype. Its antigen is currently unknown. Compared with germline, one end of the junction differs, possibly owing to a read error. The sequencing input was blood. The chain is built from TRBV24-1 and TRBJ1-5, with 7 bases lining up with TRBD1. The TCR was taken from a woman aged 80 or over in good health. The CDR3 coding sequence is TGTGCCACCAGTGATCCCTCTGGGACAGATCTGGAGCCCCGGCATTTT. This encodes CATSDPSGTDLEPRHF.